Shown below are 16 T cell receptor beta chains from a single sample sequenced in a study of T cells in Graves' hyperthyroidism and ophthalmopathy. The TCR beta CDR3 regions underwent amplification using RNA transcripts as the source. First-round RT-PCR of the TCR CDR3 relied on the HTBI primer set. TCRdb recomputed calls from the multiplex PCR reads with MiXCR, one row per CDR3 protein. The sample records 490,000 or so distinct CDR3 sequences, just under 20% being singletons. Sequenced sample: blood. Source of these receptors: a man aged 40-50 years with Graves' ophthalmopathy.

CDR3 amino acids: CASRLAGEYEQYF. CDR3 sequence (DNA): TGTGCCAGTAGACTAGCGGGAGAATACGAGCAGTACTTC. The chain recombines TRBV19 with TRBJ2-7; 11 bases are a match to TRBD2. The V gene end was trimmed by 6 bases and the J gene end by 4 bases; junction bases not matched to a gene: 2. CDR3 length equals 13 residues. Looked up from germline, CDR1 is LNHDA and CDR2 is SQIVND (reference sequence).

At least ten counts were recorded for this clonotype. The chain recombines TRBV6-1 with TRBJ1-2, with 8 positions matching TRBD1. From germline, CDR1 is MNHNS and CDR2 SASEGT. The length of the CDR3 is 16 residues. The V and J ends lost 5 bases and 1 base, in that order; junction bases with no gene match: 9. CDR3 sequence: CASSTDETGVNYGYTF. The CDR3 DNA reads TGTGCCAGCAGTACCGACGAGACAGGGGTTAACTATGGCTACACCTTC.

This chain connects TRBV6-1 to TRBJ2-3, with no clear D. The ends were cut back, 0 bases at V and 7 bases at J, with 8 bases in the middle. The germline gives CDR1 MNHNS, CDR2 SASEGT. This CDR3 is 13 amino acids long. CDR3 sequence reads: CASSEAARNTQYF. The DNA of the CDR3 is TGTGCCAGCAGTGAAGCGGCCAGAAATACGCAGTATTTT.

This clonotype was picked up many times. The chain links TRBV2 to TRBJ2-5, with TRBD1 identical over 7 bases. This CDR3 region has 15 residues. From germline, CDR1 is SNHLY and CDR2 FYNNEI. The junction had 8 bases not matched to a gene; V was cut back by 4 bases and J by 3 bases. The CDR3 coding sequence is TGTGCCAGCAGTGCCCCCCCGGGACAGAAAGAGACCCAGTACTTC. It encodes CASSAPPGQKETQYF.

This clonotype came up many times. The chain is built from TRBV12-3 or TRBV12-4 and TRBJ1-6, with 8 bases fitting TRBD1. The length of the CDR3 is 14 residues. J was trimmed by 10 bases and V by 6 bases; bases with no gene match: 8. This chain's CDR3 is CASSYTAGGSPLHF. The CDR3 DNA sequence: TGTGCCAGCAGCTATACCGCAGGGGGCTCACCCCTCCACTTT.

This clonotype was recorded a few times. V is TRBV6-1 and J is TRBJ2-1, with D perhaps assigned TRBD1 or TRBD2 (6 bases each). Germline-derived CDR1 and CDR2 are MNHNS and SASEGT. V was clipped by 6 bases and J by 3 bases, with 18 bases between them. The CDR3 contains 16 residues. CDR3 coding DNA: TGTGCCAGCAGCCTAAGCCCCGGGGGCAACTACAATGAGCAGTTCTTC. It yields the protein CASSLSPGGNYNEQFF.

The chain uses TRBV30 and TRBJ2-6; TRBD1 matches at 11 bases. Germline values: CDR1 GTSNPN, CDR2 SVGIG (reference sequence). Unmatched junction bases numbered 9, after V lost 3 bases and J lost 2 bases. CDR3 length: 18 residues. CDR3 sequence reads: CAWSGTGGIITGANVLTF. The CDR3 nucleotides are TGTGCCTGGAGCGGGACAGGGGGGATTATAACTGGGGCCAACGTCCTGACTTTC.

This chain connects TRBV7-9 to TRBJ2-5; 12 nucleotides agree with TRBD2. This CDR3 is 15 amino acids long. With V trimmed by 5 bases and J by 4 bases, 5 bases remained unmatched. Per germline, CDR1 SEHNR and CDR2 FQNEAQ (reference sequence). The DNA for the CDR3 is TGTGCCAGCAGCCCTAGACTAGCGGGAGCAGAGACCCAGTACTTC. Its translation: CASSPRLAGAETQYF.

V usage is TRBV20-1 and J usage is TRBJ2-7; D is unclear. Germline lookup yields CDR1 DFQATT and CDR2 SNEGSKA (reference sequence). This CDR3 region has 15 residues. V was shortened by 2 bases and J by 3 bases, with 17 bases between the two germline ends. The CDR3 reads CSARSGVVGSYEQYF. The DNA of the CDR3 is TGCAGTGCTAGATCAGGTGTTGTGGGCAGCTACGAGCAGTACTTC.

The genes are TRBV12-3 or TRBV12-4 and TRBJ2-7; 8 nucleotides align to TRBD2. Trimming took 1 base from V and 2 from J; bases not matched to a gene: 4. The CDR3 runs 15 residues. The CDR3 protein is CASSLVAGGTYEQYF. In DNA form, the CDR3 reads TGTGCCAGCAGTTTAGTTGCGGGGGGCACCTACGAGCAGTACTTC.

This clonotype was seen more than once but under ten times. This chain links TRBV10-3 with TRBJ2-7; D not certain. CDR3 length: 15 residues. Per the germline V gene, CDR1 is ENHRY and CDR2 is SYGVKD. Deletions cut 3 bases from V and 6 bases from J, with 18 bases between. The DNA for the CDR3 is TGTGCCATCAGTGATACGGTAGATGGTTGGGTCGAGCAGTACTTC. Encoded protein: CAISDTVDGWVEQYF.

This clonotype was observed a few times. The chain recombines TRBV5-1 with TRBJ2-7; 7 nucleotides align to TRBD2. Per germline, CDR1 SGHRS and CDR2 YFSETQ. V was pared by 6 bases and J by 7 bases, with 10 bases of the junction left unmatched. This CDR3 is 13 amino acids long. The CDR3, as DNA: TGCGCCAGCACCCACTGGCGGGAGAGGGAGCAGTACTTC. As protein: CASTHWREREQYF.

The genes are TRBV3-1 and TRBJ2-7; 7 nucleotides match TRBD1. Looked up from germline, CDR1 is LGHDT and CDR2 is YNNKEL (reference sequence). The V gene end was trimmed by 6 bases and the J gene end by 1 base; junction bases not matched to a gene: 6. CDR3 length: 14 amino acids. The CDR3 coding sequence is TGTGCCAGCAGTCCGACGGGACAGTCCTACGAGCAGTACTTC. Protein sequence: CASSPTGQSYEQYF.

This clonotype was counted many times. The genes are TRBV30 and TRBJ2-3; either TRBD1 or TRBD2 may supply D (6 bases each). Trimming shortened V by 7 bases and J by 1 base, and 24 bases separated the two germline ends. The length of the CDR3 is 17 residues. Germline lookup yields CDR1 GTSNPN and CDR2 SVGIG (reference sequence). The CDR3: CASMPHGGVRGTDTQYF. In DNA form, the CDR3 reads TGTGCCTCCATGCCCCACGGGGGCGTAAGGGGCACAGATACGCAGTATTTT.

The chain carries TRBV6-1 and TRBJ2-7, with 7 bases lining up with TRBD2. The CDR3 runs to 14 residues. Germline assignment: CDR1 MNHNS and CDR2 SASEGT. Germline trimming cut 5 bases from V and 1 base from J; bases unmatched to any gene: 5. CDR3 in amino acids: CASSFYGGSYEQYF. The DNA for the CDR3 is TGTGCCAGCAGTTTTTACGGGGGGTCCTACGAGCAGTACTTC.

The DNA for the CDR3 is TGTGCCAGTAGTACAGGAGGAAGTTCACCCCTCCACTTT. Translating it yields CASSTGGSSPLHF. J is TRBJ1-6 and V is TRBV19; unclear D gene. This CDR3 contains 13 residues. The germline gives CDR1 LNHDA, CDR2 SQIVND (reference sequence). Trimming removed 4 bases at V and 9 bases at J, with 10 bases between.